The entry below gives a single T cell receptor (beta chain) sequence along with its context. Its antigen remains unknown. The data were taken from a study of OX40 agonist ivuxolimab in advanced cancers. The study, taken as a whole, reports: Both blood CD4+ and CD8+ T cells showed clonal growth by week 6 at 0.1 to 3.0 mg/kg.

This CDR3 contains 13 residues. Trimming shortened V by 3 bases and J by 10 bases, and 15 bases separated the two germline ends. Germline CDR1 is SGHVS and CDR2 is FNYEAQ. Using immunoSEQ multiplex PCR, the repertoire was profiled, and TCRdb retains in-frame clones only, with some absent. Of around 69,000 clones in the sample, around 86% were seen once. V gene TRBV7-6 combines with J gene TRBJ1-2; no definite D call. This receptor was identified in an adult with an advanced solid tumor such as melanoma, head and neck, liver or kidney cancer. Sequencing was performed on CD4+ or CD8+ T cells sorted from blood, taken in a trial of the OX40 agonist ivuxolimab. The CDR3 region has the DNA TGTGCCAGCAGCTTCGGAACAGCCGCTCCCTACACCTTC. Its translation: CASSFGTAAPYTF.